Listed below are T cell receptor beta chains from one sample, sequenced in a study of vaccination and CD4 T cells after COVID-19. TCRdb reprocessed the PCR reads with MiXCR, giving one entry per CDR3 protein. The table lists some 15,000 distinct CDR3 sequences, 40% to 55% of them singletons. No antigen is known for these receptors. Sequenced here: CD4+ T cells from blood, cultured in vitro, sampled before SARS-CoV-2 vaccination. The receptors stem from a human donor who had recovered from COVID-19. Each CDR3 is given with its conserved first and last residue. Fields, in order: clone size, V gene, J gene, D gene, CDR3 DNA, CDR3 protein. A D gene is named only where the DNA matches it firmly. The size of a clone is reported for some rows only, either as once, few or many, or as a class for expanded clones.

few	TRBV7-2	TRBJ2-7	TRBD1	TGTGCCAGCAGCCCAGACAGGGGGGACGAGCAGTACTTC	CASSPDRGDEQYF
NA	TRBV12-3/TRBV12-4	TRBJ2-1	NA	TGTGCCAGCAGAGAGACCTGGGCCGATGAGCAGTTCTTC	CASRETWADEQFF
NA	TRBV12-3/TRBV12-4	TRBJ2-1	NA	TGTGCCAGCAGTCCCCGCCCCAATGAGCAGTTCTTC	CASSPRPNEQFF
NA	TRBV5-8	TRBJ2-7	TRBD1	TGTGCCAGCAGCATCTCCGGGACAGTTGGCGAGCAGTACTTC	CASSISGTVGEQYF
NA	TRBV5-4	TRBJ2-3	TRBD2	TGTGCCAGCAGCTTGGGTGGACTAGCGGGAGGGCCAGCGGATACGCAGTATTTT	CASSLGGLAGGPADTQYF
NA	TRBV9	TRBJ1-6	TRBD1	TGTGCCAGCAGCGTAGCTGGGGCAGGGGGCAAAGGTTCACCCCTCCACTTT	CASSVAGAGGKGSPLHF
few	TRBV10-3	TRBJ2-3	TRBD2	TGTGCCATCTTTGACCCGGCGGGAGGGCCAAGTGATACGCAGTATTTT	CAIFDPAGGPSDTQYF
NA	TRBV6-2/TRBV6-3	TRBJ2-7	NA	TGTGTCAGCAGTTACGGGACCGTACCGTCCTACGAGCAGTACTTC	CVSSYGTVPSYEQYF
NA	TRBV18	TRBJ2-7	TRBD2	TGTGCCAGCTCACCTAGCGGGAGCGAGGGCGAGCAGTACTTC	CASSPSGSEGEQYF
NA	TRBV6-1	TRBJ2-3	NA	TGTGCCAGCAGTCCCCAGGGGGGTACGCAGTATTTT	CASSPQGGTQYF
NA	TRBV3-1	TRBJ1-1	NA	TGTGCCAGCAGCCAAAAAGGAAGGGGTGGGAGAGCTTTCTTT	CASSQKGRGGRAFF
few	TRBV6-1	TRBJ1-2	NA	TGTGCCAGCAGTGCTAGATCCAGGGGCAGGGAGGGCTACACCTTC	CASSARSRGREGYTF
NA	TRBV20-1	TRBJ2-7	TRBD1	TGCAGCATCAGGGGGAAAGGGTACGAGCAGTACTTC	CSIRGKGYEQYF
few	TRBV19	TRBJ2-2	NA	TGTGCCAGTAGTACCCGGAGGACCGGGGAGCTGTTTTTT	CASSTRRTGELFF
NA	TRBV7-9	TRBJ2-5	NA	TGTGCCAGCTGGGAGACAAATCAAGAGACCCAGTACTTC	CASWETNQETQYF
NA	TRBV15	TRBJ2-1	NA	TGTGCCACCAGCAGAGAAGAGAGGCGGGATGTACAGTTCTTC	CATSREERRDVQFF
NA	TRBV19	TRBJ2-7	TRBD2	TGTGCCAGTAGTATTGGCCTAGCGGGATACGAGCAGTACTTC	CASSIGLAGYEQYF
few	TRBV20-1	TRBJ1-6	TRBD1	TGCAGTGCCACAACAGGGGTCAATTCACCCCTCCACTTT	CSATTGVNSPLHF
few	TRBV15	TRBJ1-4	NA	TGTGCCACCAATCCGGAGGCACGCCAGGAAAAACTGTTTTTT	CATNPEARQEKLFF
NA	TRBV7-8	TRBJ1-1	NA	TGTGCCAGCAGCCCAAGTGGGACGACGAACACTGAAGCTTTCTTT	CASSPSGTTNTEAFF
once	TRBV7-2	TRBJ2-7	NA	TGTGCCAGCAGCTTAGGCGGAGCTAGCTTCAACGAGCAGTACTTC	CASSLGGASFNEQYF
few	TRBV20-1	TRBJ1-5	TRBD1	TGCAGCCCTGGACAGGGAGATCAGCCCCAGCATTTT	CSPGQGDQPQHF
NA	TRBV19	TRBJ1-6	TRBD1	TGTGCCAGTAGCTTGTATGGACAGGGGAATTCACCCCTCCACTTT	CASSLYGQGNSPLHF
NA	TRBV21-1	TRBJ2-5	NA	TGTGCCAGCAGCAAAGGGGCACTAGCTTCGGTCCAAGAGACCCAGTACTTC	CASSKGALASVQETQYF
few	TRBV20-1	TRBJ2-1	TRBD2	TGCAGTGCTTACGGACTAGCGGGGGGCAATGAGCAGTTCTTC	CSAYGLAGGNEQFF
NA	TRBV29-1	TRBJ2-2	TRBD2	TGCAGCGCTGCTGGAGCGGGAGGCAGCACCGGGGAGCTGTTTTTT	CSAAGAGGSTGELFF
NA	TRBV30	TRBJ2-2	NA	TGTGCCTGGAGCATCCAGCAGGGTTCCACCGGGGAGCTGTTTTTT	CAWSIQQGSTGELFF
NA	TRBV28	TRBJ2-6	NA	TGTGCCAGCAGTTTATACCCAGGCCCCTCTGGGGCCAACGTCCTGACTTTC	CASSLYPGPSGANVLTF
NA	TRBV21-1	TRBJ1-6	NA	TGTGCCAGCAGCAACTTGAGCTCCTATAATTCACCCCTCCACTTT	CASSNLSSYNSPLHF
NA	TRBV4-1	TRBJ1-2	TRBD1	TGCGCCAGCAGCCAACCCGGGACAGCGGGCTATGGCTACACCTTC	CASSQPGTAGYGYTF
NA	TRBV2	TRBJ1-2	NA	TGTGCCAGCAGTGATCAGCTGTGGGCCTATGGCTACACCTTC	CASSDQLWAYGYTF
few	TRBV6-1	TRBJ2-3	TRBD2	TGTGCCAGCAGTGAAATCGGTAGCGGGAGGGCGGATACGCAGTATTTT	CASSEIGSGRADTQYF
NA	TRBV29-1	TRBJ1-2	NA	TGCAGCGTTTGGGTAGCATTTAACTATGGCTACACCTTC	CSVWVAFNYGYTF
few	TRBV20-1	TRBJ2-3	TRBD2	TGCAGTGCCCCCGGACTAGCGGGCTCCCCAACAGACACAGATACGCAGTATTTT	CSAPGLAGSPTDTDTQYF
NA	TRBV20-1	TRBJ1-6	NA	TGCAGTGGTAGGGGACCCCTAAATTCACCCCTCCACTTT	CSGRGPLNSPLHF
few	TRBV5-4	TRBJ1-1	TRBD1	TGTGCCAGCAGCTTGGGGGGGACAGGTGAAGCTTTCTTT	CASSLGGTGEAFF